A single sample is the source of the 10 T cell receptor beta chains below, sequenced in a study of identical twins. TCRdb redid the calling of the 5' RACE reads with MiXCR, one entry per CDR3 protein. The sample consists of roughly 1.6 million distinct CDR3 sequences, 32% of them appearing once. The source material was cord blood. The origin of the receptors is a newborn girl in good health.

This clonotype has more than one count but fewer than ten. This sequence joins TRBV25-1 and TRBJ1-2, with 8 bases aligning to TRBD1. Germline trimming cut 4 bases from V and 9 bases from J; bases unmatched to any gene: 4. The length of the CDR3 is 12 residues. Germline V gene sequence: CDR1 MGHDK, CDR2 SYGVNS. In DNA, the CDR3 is TGTGCCAGCAGTGCCGGACAGGGAAGCTACACCTTC. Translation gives CASSAGQGSYTF.

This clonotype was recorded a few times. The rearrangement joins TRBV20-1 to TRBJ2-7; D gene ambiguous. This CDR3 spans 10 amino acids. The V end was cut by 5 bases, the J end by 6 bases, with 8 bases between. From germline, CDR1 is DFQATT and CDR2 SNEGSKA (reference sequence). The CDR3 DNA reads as TGCAGTGCTCCCTGGAGCGAGCAGTACTTC. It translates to CSAPWSEQYF.

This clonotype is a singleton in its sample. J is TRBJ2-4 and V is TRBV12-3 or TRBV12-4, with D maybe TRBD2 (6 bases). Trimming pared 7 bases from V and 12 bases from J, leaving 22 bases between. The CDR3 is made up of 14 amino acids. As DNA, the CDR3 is TGTGCCAGCACCACTACTAGAGGGAGGAATGATCAGTACTTC. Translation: CASTTTRGRNDQYF.

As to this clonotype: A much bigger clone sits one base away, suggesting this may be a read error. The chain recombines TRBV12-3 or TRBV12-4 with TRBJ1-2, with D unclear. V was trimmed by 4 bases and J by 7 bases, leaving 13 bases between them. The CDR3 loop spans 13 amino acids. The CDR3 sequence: CASSSCTGGGYTF. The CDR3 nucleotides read TGTGCCAGCAGTTCATGTACGGGAGGTGGCTACACCTTC.

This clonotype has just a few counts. This CDR3 is CASSAIPNYGYTF. The CDR3 DNA is TGTGCCAGCAGTGCGATACCTAACTATGGCTACACCTTC. The chain recombines TRBV2 with TRBJ1-2; D gene unclear. CDR3 length: 13 residues. Looked up from germline, CDR1 is SNHLY and CDR2 is FYNNEI. The ends were cut back, 4 bases at V and 0 bases at J, with 6 bases in the middle.

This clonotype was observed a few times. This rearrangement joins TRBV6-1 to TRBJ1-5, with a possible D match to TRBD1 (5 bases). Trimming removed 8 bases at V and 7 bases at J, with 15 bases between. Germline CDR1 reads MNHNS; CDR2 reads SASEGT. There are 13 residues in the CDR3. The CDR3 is CASALMRGQPQHF. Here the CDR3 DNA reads TGTGCCAGCGCACTTATGAGGGGCCAGCCCCAGCATTTT.

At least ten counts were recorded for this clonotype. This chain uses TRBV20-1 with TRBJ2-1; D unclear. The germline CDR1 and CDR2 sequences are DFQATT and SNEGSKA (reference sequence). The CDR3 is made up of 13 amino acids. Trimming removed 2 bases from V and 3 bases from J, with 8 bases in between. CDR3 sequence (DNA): TGCAGTGCTAGATCGGCTAGCTACAATGAGCAGTTCTTC. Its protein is CSARSASYNEQFF.

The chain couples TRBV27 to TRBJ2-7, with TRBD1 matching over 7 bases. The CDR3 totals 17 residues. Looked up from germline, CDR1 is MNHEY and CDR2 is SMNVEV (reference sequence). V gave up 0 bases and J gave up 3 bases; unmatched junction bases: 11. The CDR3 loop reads CASSLSVRGGAHYEQYF. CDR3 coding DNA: TGTGCCAGCAGTTTATCGGTGAGAGGGGGCGCCCACTACGAGCAGTACTTC.

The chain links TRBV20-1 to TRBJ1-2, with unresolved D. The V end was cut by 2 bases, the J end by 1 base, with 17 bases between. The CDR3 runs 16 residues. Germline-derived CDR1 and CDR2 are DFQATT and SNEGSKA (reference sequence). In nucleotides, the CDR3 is TGCAGTGCTAGATCTAGCGGAGAGGGCCTTAACTATGGCTACACCTTC. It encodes CSARSSGEGLNYGYTF.

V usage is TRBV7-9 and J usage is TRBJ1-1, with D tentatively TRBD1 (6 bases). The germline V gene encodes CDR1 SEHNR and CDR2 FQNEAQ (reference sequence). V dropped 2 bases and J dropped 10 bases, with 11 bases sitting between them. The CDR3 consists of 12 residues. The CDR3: CASSLSEGGAFF. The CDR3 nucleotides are TGTGCCAGCAGCTTAAGTGAGGGGGGAGCTTTCTTT.